This T cell receptor (beta chain) was recorded in a study of T-cell memory formation after mild COVID-19. TCRdb reprocessed the 5' RACE reads via MiXCR and lists one record per CDR3 protein. The table has hundreds of thousands of distinct CDR3 sequences, about 23% seen once. Germline CDR1 SGHVS, CDR2 FNYEAQ. This CDR3 is 15 amino acids long. V lost 5 bases to trimming and J lost 3 bases, with 17 bases between them. Specimen: PBMCs or a T cell subset sorted from them (not recorded which). This clonotype was obtained from an adult woman who had mild COVID-19 (a few samples of this study predate the infection). Cell type and time point are not known. V gene TRBV7-6 combines with J gene TRBJ2-7; D ambiguous. CDR3 amino acids: CASSHPGLYLYEQYF. CDR3 nucleotide sequence: TGTGCCAGCAGCCACCCCGGCCTTTACCTCTACGAGCAGTACTTC.